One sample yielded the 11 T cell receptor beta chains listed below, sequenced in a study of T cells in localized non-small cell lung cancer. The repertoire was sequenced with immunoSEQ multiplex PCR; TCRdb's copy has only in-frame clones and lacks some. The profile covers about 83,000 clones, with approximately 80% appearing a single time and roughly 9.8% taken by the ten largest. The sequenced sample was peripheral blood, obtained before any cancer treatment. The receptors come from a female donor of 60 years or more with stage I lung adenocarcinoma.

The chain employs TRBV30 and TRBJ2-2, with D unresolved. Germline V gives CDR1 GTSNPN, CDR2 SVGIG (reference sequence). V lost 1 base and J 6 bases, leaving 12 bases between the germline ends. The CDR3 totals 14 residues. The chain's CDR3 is CAWSAGLAAGELFF. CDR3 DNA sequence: TGTGCCTGGAGTGCGGGTCTTGCCGCCGGGGAGCTGTTTTTT.

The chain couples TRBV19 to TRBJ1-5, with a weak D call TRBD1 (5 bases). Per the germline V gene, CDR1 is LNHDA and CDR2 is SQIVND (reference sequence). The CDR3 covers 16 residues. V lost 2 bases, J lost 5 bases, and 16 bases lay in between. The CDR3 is CASSIWVGGGDQPQHF. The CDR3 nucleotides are TGTGCCAGTAGTATATGGGTGGGGGGAGGAGATCAGCCCCAGCATTTT. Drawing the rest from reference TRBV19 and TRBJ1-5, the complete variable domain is DGGITQSPKYLFRKEGQNVTLSCEQNLNHDAMYWYRQDPGQGLRLIYYSQIVNDFQKGDIAEGYSVSREKKESFPLTVTSAQKNPTAFYLCASSIWVGGGDQPQHFGDGTRLSIL.

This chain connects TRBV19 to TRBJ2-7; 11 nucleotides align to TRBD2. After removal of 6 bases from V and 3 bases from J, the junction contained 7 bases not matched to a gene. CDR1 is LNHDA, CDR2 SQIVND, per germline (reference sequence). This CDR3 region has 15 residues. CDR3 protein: CASSPRTSGFYEQYF. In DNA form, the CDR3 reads TGTGCCAGTAGCCCACGGACTAGCGGGTTCTACGAGCAGTACTTC.

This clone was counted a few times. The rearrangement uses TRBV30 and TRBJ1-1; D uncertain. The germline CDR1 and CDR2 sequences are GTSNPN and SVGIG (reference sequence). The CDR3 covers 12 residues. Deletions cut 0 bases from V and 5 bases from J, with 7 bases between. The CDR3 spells CAWSVRGTEAFF. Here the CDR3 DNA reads TGTGCCTGGAGTGTACGCGGGACTGAAGCTTTCTTT.

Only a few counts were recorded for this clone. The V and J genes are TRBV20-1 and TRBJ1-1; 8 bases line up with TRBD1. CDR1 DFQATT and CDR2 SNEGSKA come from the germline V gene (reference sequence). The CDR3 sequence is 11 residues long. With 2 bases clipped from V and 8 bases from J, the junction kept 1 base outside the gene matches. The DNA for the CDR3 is TGCAGTGCTAGAAGGACAGGGGAAGCTTTCTTT. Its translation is CSARRTGEAFF.

CDR3 bases: TGTGCCAGCAGTTCCTTGGACGGTCGGAATGAGCAGTTCTTC. It codes for CASSSLDGRNEQFF. The chain uses TRBV28 and TRBJ2-1; D is ambiguous. CDR1 is MDHEN, CDR2 SYDVKM, per germline. Trimming removed 4 bases from V and 7 bases from J, with 14 bases in between. This CDR3 spans 14 amino acids.

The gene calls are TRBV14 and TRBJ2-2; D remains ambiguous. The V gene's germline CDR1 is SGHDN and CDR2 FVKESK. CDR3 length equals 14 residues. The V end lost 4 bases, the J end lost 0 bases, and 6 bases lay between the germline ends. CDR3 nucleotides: TGTGCCAGCAGCCGCAGTCCGAACACCGGGGAGCTGTTTTTT. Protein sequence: CASSRSPNTGELFF.

The CDR3 here is CASSSRTANYGYTF. The CDR3 bases are TGTGCCAGCAGCTCTCGGACAGCTAACTATGGCTACACCTTC. The chain recombines TRBV11-2 with TRBJ1-2; perhaps TRBD1 as D (6 bases). V was trimmed by 4 bases and J by 0 bases, leaving 9 bases between them. The CDR3 length is 14 residues. Germline V CDR1 and CDR2: SGHAT, FQNNGV.

The DNA for the CDR3 is TGTGCCAGCAGCTTTGCGGTGGTAAGGGACCGGCAGCCCCAGCATTTT. Amino acid sequence: CASSFAVVRDRQPQHF. The rearrangement joins TRBV7-2 to TRBJ1-5, with a possible D match to TRBD1 (5 bases). CDR3 length: 16 residues. From germline, CDR1 is SGHTA and CDR2 FQGNSA. Trimming removed 3 bases from V and 7 bases from J, with 19 bases in between.

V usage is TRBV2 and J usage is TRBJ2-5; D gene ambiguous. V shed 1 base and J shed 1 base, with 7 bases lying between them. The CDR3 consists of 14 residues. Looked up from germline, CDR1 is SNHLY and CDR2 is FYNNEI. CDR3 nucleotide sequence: TGTGCCAGCAGTGAAGTCGGCGGCCAAGAGACCCAGTACTTC. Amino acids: CASSEVGGQETQYF.

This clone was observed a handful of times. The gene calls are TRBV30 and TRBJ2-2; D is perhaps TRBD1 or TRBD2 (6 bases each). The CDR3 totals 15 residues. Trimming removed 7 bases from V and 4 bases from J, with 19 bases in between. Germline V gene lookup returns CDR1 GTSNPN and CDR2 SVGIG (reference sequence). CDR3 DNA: TGTGCCTCCTCCGAGGGGGGATTGGGCACCGGGGAGCTGTTTTTT. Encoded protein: CASSEGGLGTGELFF.